Below, 32 T cell receptor beta chains from the same sample are listed, as sequenced in a study of shared clonotypes between healthy human individuals. CD8 cells regarded as naive lacked CD45RO, were positively chosen for CCR7, and omitted terminally differentiated effector memory CD45RA+ cells. Only in-frame clones appear in the TCRdb table, and some are missing; sequencing was by immunoSEQ multiplex PCR. The table shows over 750,000 clones, with approximately 96% occurring only once. Input material: naive CD8+ T cells sorted from blood. The receptor source for this set is a man younger than 45 in good health.

The V call is TRBV29-1, the J call TRBJ2-1, with 9 bases lining up with TRBD2. The CDR3 runs 14 residues. CDR1 SQVTM and CDR2 ANQGSEA come from the germline V gene. The ends lost 3 bases at V and 6 bases at J; junction bases unmatched: 6. The CDR3 DNA reads TGCAGCGTTGAGGGCGGGAGGGGGTCCAATGAGCAGTTCTTC. Protein: CSVEGGRGSNEQFF.

This rearrangement joins TRBV4-1 to TRBJ2-7; D not certain. This CDR3 has 13 amino acids. V was pared by 3 bases and J by 7 bases, with 13 bases between. Germline V CDR1 and CDR2: MGHRA, YSYEKL. The CDR3 DNA reads as TGCGCCAGCAGCCACCTCCCTATGTGGGAGCAGTACTTC. This translates into CASSHLPMWEQYF.

V is TRBV19 and J is TRBJ1-2; 7 nucleotides line up with TRBD1. The CDR3 extends over 11 amino acids. Trimming cost V 11 bases and J 2 bases; bases outside gene matches: 2. CDR1 is LNHDA and CDR2 is SQIVND in the germline V gene (reference sequence). CDR3 coding DNA: TGTGCCTCCAGGGGGAACTATGGCTACACCTTC. Translating it yields CASRGNYGYTF.

The genes are TRBV29-1 and TRBJ2-1; D not certain. This CDR3 is built from 12 residues. CDR1 is SQVTM, CDR2 ANQGSEA, per germline. The V end lost 1 base, the J end lost 8 bases, and 9 bases lay between the germline ends. The DNA of the CDR3 is TGCAGCGTTGAAGCTGGCAGGTATGAGCAGTTCTTC. Protein: CSVEAGRYEQFF.

For this clone: The sample has other DNA sequences that encode this CDR3 too. The chain employs TRBV5-1 and TRBJ2-7, with TRBD1 matching 11 bases. The CDR3 has 14 amino acids. Germline CDR1 SGHRS, CDR2 YFSETQ. Trimming cost V 4 bases and J 7 bases; bases outside gene matches: 7. CDR3 amino acids: CASSPGQGAYEQYF. The CDR3 nucleotides read TGCGCCAGCAGCCCAGGACAGGGGGCATATGAGCAGTACTTC.

This clone appeared a single time. This chain connects TRBV9 to TRBJ1-3, with D maybe TRBD1 (5 bases). CDR1 is SGDLS and CDR2 is YYNGEE in the germline V gene. The V and J ends lost 6 bases and 0 bases respectively, with 13 bases between them. The CDR3 covers 15 residues. In nucleotides, the CDR3 is TGTGCCAGCACCAAAGGTGACAGCTCTGGAAACACCATATATTTT. It encodes CASTKGDSSGNTIYF.

CDR3 coding DNA: TGTGCCAGCAGCTTGGCAGGGAGTTCCAATGAGCAGTTCTTC. Translating it yields CASSLAGSSNEQFF. The chain links TRBV5-4 to TRBJ2-1; D possibly matches TRBD1 or TRBD2 (5 bases each). V lost 0 bases to trimming and J lost 6 bases, with 10 bases between them. Germline V gene data show CDR1 as SGHNT and CDR2 as YYREEE (reference sequence). This CDR3 region has 14 residues.

The CDR3 here is CASSLDRGRLDTQYF. The CDR3, as DNA: TGCGCCAGCAGCTTGGACAGGGGCCGTCTGGATACGCAGTATTTT. V and J are TRBV5-1 and TRBJ2-3; the match to TRBD1 covers 7 bases. The CDR3 is 15 amino acids. V trimming: 0 bases; J trimming: 6 bases; junction bases outside the gene matches: 7. Germline lookup yields CDR1 SGHRS and CDR2 YFSETQ.

The J gene is TRBJ2-1, the V gene TRBV2; 7 bases map to TRBD1. Germline CDR1 and CDR2: SNHLY and FYNNEI. This CDR3 spans 12 amino acids. V gave up 8 bases and J gave up 2 bases; unmatched junction bases: 0. CDR3 sequence (DNA): TGTGCCAGCCAGGGGGCCTACAATGAGCAGTTCTTC. Its translation is CASQGAYNEQFF.

The rearrangement uses TRBV27 and TRBJ2-2; 7 bases line up with TRBD2. The length of the CDR3 is 16 residues. The germline V gene has CDR1 MNHEY and CDR2 SMNVEV (reference sequence). Trimming cost V 0 bases and J 6 bases; bases outside gene matches: 7. The CDR3 region has the DNA TGTGCCAGCAGTTTATCGGGGAGGGCAGCGGCCGGGGAGCTGTTTTTT. Encoded protein: CASSLSGRAAAGELFF.

The chain employs TRBV4-3 and TRBJ2-7; 9 bases are a match to TRBD1. Losses at the gene ends were 3 bases for V and 4 bases for J; bases not matched to a gene: 7. The germline CDR1 and CDR2 sequences are LGHNA and YSLEER. This CDR3 region has 15 residues. CDR3 amino acids: CASSQTGTGYYEQYF. CDR3 in DNA: TGCGCCAGCAGCCAGACCGGGACAGGGTATTACGAGCAGTACTTC.

This clone was observed a single time. This sequence joins TRBV27 and TRBJ2-7; TRBD1 matches at 10 bases. CDR1 and CDR2 (germline): MNHEY, SMNVEV (reference sequence). CDR3 length: 15 amino acids. J was trimmed by 3 bases and V by 5 bases; bases with no gene match: 7. The CDR3 sequence is CASSPLGTGDYEQYF. CDR3 coding DNA: TGTGCCAGCAGTCCGCTCGGGACAGGGGACTACGAGCAGTACTTC.

J is TRBJ1-5 and V is TRBV7-8; no firm D call. Trimming took off 2 bases at V and 7 bases at J, with 6 bases between the two ends. This CDR3 comprises 12 residues. Looked up from germline, CDR1 is SGHVS and CDR2 is FQNEAQ. CDR3 loop: CASSLISQPQHF. CDR3 sequence (DNA): TGTGCCAGCAGCTTAATCAGCCAGCCCCAGCATTTT.

The chain employs TRBV7-9 and TRBJ2-7; 9 bases agree with TRBD2. Per the germline V gene, CDR1 is SEHNR and CDR2 is FQNEAQ (reference sequence). J gave up 10 bases and V 5 bases, and 9 bases lay outside the gene matches. The CDR3 is 13 amino acids. Here the CDR3 DNA reads TGTGCCAGCAGCCTCTCAGAGGGACTAGCACAGTACTTC. Translation: CASSLSEGLAQYF.

The V call is TRBV27, the J call TRBJ2-7, with a weak D call TRBD2 (6 bases). V shed 6 bases and J shed 0 bases, with 18 bases lying between them. Germline lookup yields CDR1 MNHEY and CDR2 SMNVEV (reference sequence). The CDR3 spans 16 residues. DNA of the CDR3: TGTGCCAGCAGCCCCCTTAGCGGTCCGGTCTCCTACGAGCAGTACTTC. This translates into CASSPLSGPVSYEQYF.

This rearrangement joins TRBV7-6 to TRBJ2-7; the D gene is possibly TRBD2 (7 bases). Trimming left V 8 bases short and J 1 base short, with 24 bases between. This CDR3 contains 17 residues. Germline loops: CDR1 SGHVS, CDR2 FNYEAQ. The CDR3 reads CASSTPRLRGGSYEQYF. The CDR3 DNA follows: TGTGCCAGCTCCACCCCCCGCCTCAGGGGAGGGTCCTACGAGCAGTACTTC.

The genes are TRBV7-8 and TRBJ2-3; 7 nucleotides agree with TRBD2. The germline CDR1 and CDR2 sequences are SGHVS and FQNEAQ. With 2 bases clipped from V and 2 bases from J, the junction kept 7 bases outside the gene matches. The CDR3 loop spans 16 amino acids. The CDR3 loop is CASSLPRGVVTDTQYF. In nucleotides, the CDR3 is TGTGCCAGCAGCTTACCCCGGGGGGTAGTCACAGATACGCAGTATTTT.

V is TRBV29-1 and J is TRBJ2-2; 13 bases match TRBD2. The J segment lost 9 bases and the V segment lost 7 bases, leaving 8 bases of the junction unmatched. This CDR3 has 14 amino acids. CDR1 is SQVTM and CDR2 is ANQGSEA in the germline V gene. The CDR3 coding sequence is TGCAGCGCCAGGGGACTAGCGGGAAGTTGGGAGCTGTTTTTT. It translates to CSARGLAGSWELFF.

The chain uses TRBV6-5 and TRBJ1-2; 7 nucleotides align to TRBD1. Germline CDR1 MNHEY, CDR2 SVGAGI. The CDR3 contains 13 residues. The trim removed 7 bases at V and 6 bases at J, leaving 8 bases unmatched. The CDR3 loop is CASKEGGADGYTF. CDR3 DNA: TGTGCCAGCAAGGAAGGGGGCGCCGATGGCTACACCTTC.

The chain links TRBV6-1 to TRBJ2-7; maybe TRBD2 (5 bases). The ends were cut back, 0 bases at V and 2 bases at J, with 17 bases in the middle. The CDR3 is made up of 17 amino acids. Per the germline V gene, CDR1 is MNHNS and CDR2 is SASEGT. Written as DNA, the CDR3 is TGTGCCAGCAGTGAAGCCACCCTCGGCGGGTACGCCTACGAGCAGTACTTC. This translates into CASSEATLGGYAYEQYF.

This clone was recorded once. This chain uses TRBV7-8 with TRBJ2-7, with 13 bases matching TRBD2. Germline V lookup: CDR1 SGHVS, CDR2 FQNEAQ. This CDR3 has 17 amino acids. The V gene end was trimmed by 5 bases and the J gene end by 4 bases; junction bases not matched to a gene: 11. The CDR3, as DNA: TGTGCCAGCAGCCCCCTCGGACTAGCGGGAGATAGATACGAGCAGTACTTC. This translates into CASSPLGLAGDRYEQYF.

This chain connects TRBV19 to TRBJ1-3; D is ambiguous. The V end lost 7 bases, the J end lost 1 base, and 14 bases lay between the germline ends. The germline CDR1 and CDR2 sequences are LNHDA and SQIVND (reference sequence). The CDR3 contains 15 residues. This CDR3 is CASTLTHVSGNTIYF. The DNA of the CDR3 is TGTGCCAGTACCTTAACCCACGTTTCTGGAAACACCATATATTTT.

The chain has TRBV7-5 and TRBJ2-5; the tabulated D call, TRBD2, remains unverified against the DNA. TRBV7-5 is labeled a pseudogene. The CDR3 runs to 18 residues. CDR3 DNA: TGTGTCAGAAGCTTTGGACCCCTAGCGGGAAGGCCTCAAGAGACCCAGTACTTC. Translated: CVRSFGPLAGRPQETQYF.

This clone was seen only once. V usage is TRBV7-9 and J usage is TRBJ2-7, with D perhaps assigned TRBD1 or TRBD2 (5 bases each). V lost 6 bases and J 1 base, leaving 16 bases between the germline ends. This CDR3 contains 15 residues. The germline V gene has CDR1 SEHNR and CDR2 FQNEAQ (reference sequence). The DNA for the CDR3 is TGTGCCAGCAGTCCTCAGGGTTCGGGATCCTACGAGCAGTACTTC. It yields the protein CASSPQGSGSYEQYF.

V gene TRBV5-4 combines with J gene TRBJ2-1; D call uncertain. This CDR3 has 13 residues. V dropped 0 bases and J dropped 5 bases, with 6 bases sitting between them. Germline lookup yields CDR1 SGHNT and CDR2 YYREEE (reference sequence). The CDR3 sequence: CASSLVLNNEQFF. CDR3 sequence (DNA): TGTGCCAGCAGCTTGGTTCTCAACAATGAGCAGTTCTTC. The full variable domain, its missing parts supplied by reference TRBV5-4 and TRBJ2-1, is ETGVTQSPTHLIKTRGQQVTLRCSSQSGHNTVSWYQQALGQGPQFIFQYYREEENGRGNFPPRFSGLQFPNYSSELNVNALELDDSALYLCASSLVLNNEQFFGPGTRLTVL.

V gene TRBV27 combines with J gene TRBJ2-1, with 9 nucleotides matching TRBD1. Trimming cost V 3 bases and J 9 bases; bases outside gene matches: 9. The CDR3 totals 15 residues. CDR1 and CDR2 (germline): MNHEY, SMNVEV (reference sequence). The CDR3: CASSFRDRVESEQFF. The CDR3 DNA sequence: TGTGCCAGCAGTTTTCGGGACAGGGTAGAGAGTGAGCAGTTCTTC.

The genes are TRBV28 and TRBJ2-3, with 9 nucleotides matching TRBD1. This CDR3 has 13 amino acids. Germline V lookup: CDR1 MDHEN, CDR2 SYDVKM. J gave up 6 bases and V 6 bases, and 4 bases lay outside the gene matches. The DNA of the CDR3 is TGTGCCAGCAGAGGACAGGGGTTGGATACGCAGTATTTT. It codes for CASRGQGLDTQYF.

The chain combines TRBV6-1 with TRBJ2-7; maybe TRBD1 (5 bases). Trimming took off 5 bases at V and 3 bases at J, with 14 bases between the two ends. From germline, CDR1 is MNHNS and CDR2 SASEGT. The CDR3 loop spans 14 amino acids. The CDR3 nucleotides read TGTGCCAGCAGTCCGACAGATTCTGGCTACGAGCAGTACTTC. Translated: CASSPTDSGYEQYF.

The V call is TRBV29-1, the J call TRBJ2-1; the match to TRBD2 covers 15 bases. Trimming removed 4 bases from V and 3 bases from J; junction bases left unmatched: 1. The CDR3 is 15 residues long. The germline CDR1 and CDR2 sequences are SQVTM and ANQGSEA. The CDR3 bases are TGCAGCGTTGTGGGACTAGCGGGAGGCTACAATGAGCAGTTCTTC. Its translation: CSVVGLAGGYNEQFF.

The chain carries TRBV4-1 and TRBJ2-1, with 10 bases lining up with TRBD1. V lost 0 bases and J lost 5; bases outside the gene matches: 4. The germline CDR1 and CDR2 sequences are MGHRA and YSYEKL. There are 16 residues in the CDR3. CDR3 bases: TGCGCCAGCAGCCAAGAAAGGGACAGGGGCCACAATGAGCAGTTCTTC. Its translation is CASSQERDRGHNEQFF.

The chain joins TRBV9 to TRBJ2-2; TRBD2 might be the D (5 bases). Germline CDR1 and CDR2: SGDLS and YYNGEE. V shed 0 bases and J shed 1 base, with 7 bases lying between them. The CDR3 length is 15 residues. The CDR3 protein is CASSVVRENTGELFF. The CDR3 DNA is TGTGCCAGCAGCGTAGTTCGGGAGAACACCGGGGAGCTGTTTTTT.

The V and J genes are TRBV11-2 and TRBJ2-7; a possible D gene is TRBD1 (5 bases). Germline CDR1 is SGHAT and CDR2 is FQNNGV. This CDR3 contains 13 residues. The V gene lost 5 bases and the J gene lost 3 bases, with 11 bases spanning the gap. The CDR3 region has the DNA TGTGCCAGCAGCCAGGGAAGCCTCTACGAGCAGTACTTC. This sequence encodes CASSQGSLYEQYF.